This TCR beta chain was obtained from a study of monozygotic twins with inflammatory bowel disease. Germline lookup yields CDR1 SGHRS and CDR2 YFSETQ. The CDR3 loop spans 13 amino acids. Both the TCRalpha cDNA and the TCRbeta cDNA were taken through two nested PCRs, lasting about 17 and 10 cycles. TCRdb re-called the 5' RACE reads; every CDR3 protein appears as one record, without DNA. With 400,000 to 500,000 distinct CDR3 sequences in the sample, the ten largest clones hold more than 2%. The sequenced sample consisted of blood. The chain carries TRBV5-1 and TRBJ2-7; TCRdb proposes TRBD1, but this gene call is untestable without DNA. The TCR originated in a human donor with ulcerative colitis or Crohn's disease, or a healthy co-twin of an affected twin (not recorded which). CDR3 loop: CASGRGAPYEQYF.